Below are 28 T cell receptor beta chains sequenced from a single sample in a study. TCRdb re-called the 5' RACE reads through MiXCR, storing one row per CDR3 protein. Of 62,000 or so distinct CDR3 sequences in the sample, approximately 23% are singletons; the top ten hold over 2.5%. The sample comprised memory CD4+ T cells sorted from a lymph node. Subset noted: memory CD4+ T cells, CD4+CD45RO+CD25-. The source is a female donor with breast cancer.

In this sample, this clonotype turned up a few times. The chain combines TRBV4-3 with TRBJ1-1; 10 bases line up with TRBD1. The V segment lost 0 bases and the J segment 5 bases; nucleotides outside the gene matches: 6. Germline V gene data show CDR1 as LGHNA and CDR2 as YSLEER. This CDR3 spans 16 amino acids. The CDR3 protein is CASSQDGGQGETEAFF. Here the CDR3 DNA reads TGCGCCAGCAGCCAAGATGGAGGACAGGGGGAAACTGAAGCTTTCTTT.

The chain carries TRBV12-3 or TRBV12-4 and TRBJ2-7; TRBD2 aligns across 11 bases. The CDR3 covers 13 residues. Trimming at V came to 8 bases and at J to 4 bases, leaving 4 bases not matched to a gene. The CDR3 DNA reads TGTGCCAGCGGACTAGCGGGTTTTTACGAGCAGTACTTC. As protein: CASGLAGFYEQYF.

A word on this clonotype: Being one base from a much bigger clone, this may be a read error. The V and J genes are TRBV10-2 and TRBJ2-7; tentatively, D is TRBD1 (6 bases). Germline CDR1 is WSHSY and CDR2 is SAAADI. This CDR3 region has 14 residues. CDR3 sequence (DNA): TGCGGCAGAATCCCACGGGACATATCCTACGAGCAGTACTTC. This sequence encodes CGRIPRDISYEQYF.

CDR3 DNA sequence: TGTGCCAGCAGTTACAACGCCTACCGGGTTGAGGGCTACACCTTC. It is translated as CASSYNAYRVEGYTF. The chain has TRBV6-2 or TRBV6-3 and TRBJ1-2, with D hard to call. CDR1 and CDR2 from the germline V gene are MNHEY and SVGEGT. The CDR3 totals 15 residues. The V and J ends lost 2 bases and 8 bases respectively, with 18 bases between them.

This clonotype appeared a few times. Here the CDR3 reads CSARGELWSEQFF. CDR3 DNA sequence: TGCAGTGCTCGCGGCGAGCTATGGTCTGAGCAGTTCTTC. J is TRBJ2-1 and V is TRBV20-1; D is undetermined. CDR3 length: 13 residues. Germline V gene data show CDR1 as DFQATT and CDR2 as SNEGSKA (reference sequence). V shed 5 bases and J shed 9 bases, with 17 bases lying between them.

V usage is TRBV7-6 and J usage is TRBJ1-1, with a possible D match to TRBD1 (6 bases). The germline V gene encodes CDR1 SGHVS and CDR2 FNYEAQ. The CDR3 length is 14 residues. V was trimmed by 5 bases and J by 8 bases, leaving 18 bases between them. The CDR3 coding sequence is TGTGCCAGCAGCCGAATTGGCAGGGGAGGGGAAGCTTTCTTT. Encoded protein: CASSRIGRGGEAFF.

The chain employs TRBV5-1 and TRBJ2-2; D ambiguous. Germline CDR1 SGHRS, CDR2 YFSETQ. The CDR3 is 15 residues long. The V and J ends lost 0 bases and 1 base respectively, with 7 bases between them. CDR3 protein: CASSLDTLNTGELFF. The CDR3 nucleotides are TGCGCCAGCAGCTTGGACACCTTGAACACCGGGGAGCTGTTTTTT.

The chain recombines TRBV6-5 with TRBJ2-3, with 11 bases lining up with TRBD1. The length of the CDR3 is 16 residues. CDR1 and CDR2 (germline): MNHEY, SVGAGI. Trimming cost V 6 bases and J 5 bases; bases outside gene matches: 10. Here the CDR3 DNA reads TGTGCCAGCAGCCCGGACAGGGGGCGAAGACAAGATACGCAGTATTTT. This encodes CASSPDRGRRQDTQYF.

A note on this clonotype: One end of the junction fails to match germline, which may point to a read error. The V gene is TRBV5-5, the J gene TRBJ2-4, with TRBD1 as a possible D gene (5 bases). This CDR3 is 14 amino acids long. Germline lookup yields CDR1 SGHKS and CDR2 YYEKEE (reference sequence). The CDR3 coding sequence is TGCGCCAGCAGCCAGGGTGGCGTGGGAAACATTCAGTACTTC. Translating it yields CASSQGGVGNIQYF. Filled out from reference TRBV5-5 and TRBJ2-4, the complete variable domain reads DAGVTQSPTHLIKTRGQQVTLRCSPISGHKSVSWYQQVLGQGPQFIFQYYEKEERGRGNFPDRFSARQFPNYSSELNVNALLLGDSALYLCASSQGGVGNIQYFGAGTRLSVL.

J is TRBJ2-1 and V is TRBV7-9, with TRBD2 as a possible D gene (6 bases). With 5 bases removed from V and 1 base from J, the gap between germline ends came to 18 bases. This CDR3 is built from 17 residues. Germline values: CDR1 SEHNR, CDR2 FQNEAQ (reference sequence). For the CDR3, the DNA is TGTGCCAGCAGCCCCATCACGGGACTCAAATCCTACAATGAGCAGTTCTTC. This gives the protein CASSPITGLKSYNEQFF.

This clonotype has just a few counts. This rearrangement joins TRBV7-6 to TRBJ1-2; TRBD1 aligns across 9 bases. CDR1 is SGHVS and CDR2 is FNYEAQ in the germline V gene. The CDR3 extends over 13 amino acids. The V and J ends lost 5 bases and 8 bases, in that order; junction bases with no gene match: 6. The CDR3 DNA sequence: TGTGCCAGCAGCCCCCGGACAGGGGAAGGCTACACCTTC. Protein: CASSPRTGEGYTF.

The V and J genes are TRBV5-1 and TRBJ2-7; either TRBD1 or TRBD2 may supply D (5 bases each). CDR3 size: 16 residues. The V end lost 0 bases, the J end lost 2 bases, and 15 bases lay between the germline ends. CDR1 SGHRS and CDR2 YFSETQ come from the germline V gene. The CDR3 region is CASSLGGIDRTYEQYF. DNA of the CDR3: TGCGCCAGCAGCTTGGGGGGGATTGATAGGACCTACGAGCAGTACTTC. The whole variable domain, filled in from reference TRBV5-1 and TRBJ2-7, reads KAGVTQTPRYLIKTRGQQVTLSCSPISGHRSVSWYQQTPGQGLQFLFEYFSETQRNKGNFPGRFSGRQFSNSRSEMNVSTLELGDSALYLCASSLGGIDRTYEQYFGPGTRLTVT.

Worth noting for this clonotype: One base away lies a much larger clone, so this may be a sequencing read error. Because it lacks the conserved phenylalanine or tryptophan at the end, this CDR3 is likely a read error. The rearrangement joins TRBV7-6 to TRBJ2-3; maybe TRBD2 (5 bases). Germline CDR1 is SGHVS and CDR2 is FNYEAQ. There are 15 residues in the CDR3. Trimming shortened V by 4 bases and J by 2 bases, and 13 bases separated the two germline ends. The CDR3 loop is CASSSRAGVTDTQYV. Here the CDR3 DNA reads TGTGCCAGCAGCTCCCGAGCCGGGGTCACAGATACGCAGTATGTT.

This clonotype was seen repeatedly, ten times or more. The chain combines TRBV7-2 with TRBJ1-4; D possibly corresponds to TRBD1 (5 bases). The germline V gene has CDR1 SGHTA and CDR2 FQGNSA. The V end lost 2 bases, the J end lost 8 bases, and 15 bases lay between the germline ends. The CDR3 sequence is 15 residues long. Written as DNA, the CDR3 is TGTGCCAGCAGCTTAAGCGGGGGTGGATCCGAAAAACTGTTTTTT. Translation: CASSLSGGGSEKLFF.

The gene calls are TRBV5-1 and TRBJ2-7; 11 bases are shared with TRBD2. Germline V gene lookup returns CDR1 SGHRS and CDR2 YFSETQ. The junction had 9 bases not matched to a gene; V was cut back by 5 bases and J by 5 bases. There are 15 residues in the CDR3. The CDR3 DNA is TGCGCCAGCAGTCAGACTAGCGGGACCCTCCACGAGCAGTACTTC. Encoded protein: CASSQTSGTLHEQYF. Full variable domain (outside the CDR3, taken from reference TRBV5-1 and TRBJ2-7): KAGVTQTPRYLIKTRGQQVTLSCSPISGHRSVSWYQQTPGQGLQFLFEYFSETQRNKGNFPGRFSGRQFSNSRSEMNVSTLELGDSALYLCASSQTSGTLHEQYFGPGTRLTVT.

This clonotype was counted a single time. The chain has TRBV20-1 and TRBJ2-7, with 9 bases aligning to TRBD2. The CDR3 runs 14 residues. Germline CDR1 reads DFQATT; CDR2 reads SNEGSKA (reference sequence). V was clipped by 0 bases and J by 5 bases; unmatched bases: 5. The CDR3 DNA reads as TGCAGTGCTAGAGATAGCGGGAGTTCCCACGAGCAGTACTTC. This sequence encodes CSARDSGSSHEQYF.

The chain links TRBV24-1 to TRBJ2-1; a weak D match, TRBD1 (6 bases). The germline V and J ends were trimmed by 4 bases and 4 bases, with 31 bases remaining between them. The germline V gene encodes CDR1 KGHDR and CDR2 SFDVKD. The CDR3 length is 21 residues. DNA of the CDR3: TGTGCCACCAGTGACCCGAAACAGGGACGAGCTACAATGAAGGCGTACAATGAGCAGTTCTTC. Protein product: CATSDPKQGRATMKAYNEQFF.

The rearrangement uses TRBV5-6 and TRBJ2-3; D ambiguous. Germline CDR1 and CDR2: SGHDT and YYEEEE. CDR3 size: 13 residues. The V gene lost 2 bases and the J gene lost 0 bases, with 4 bases spanning the gap. The CDR3 is CASSFFSTDTQYF. CDR3 DNA sequence: TGTGCCAGCAGCTTCTTTAGCACAGATACGCAGTATTTT.

Worth noting for this clonotype: One base away lies a much larger clone, so this may be a sequencing read error. The chain is built from TRBV7-8 and TRBJ2-7, with D unclear. This CDR3 spans 14 amino acids. The V gene lost 7 bases and the J gene lost 5 bases, with 18 bases spanning the gap. Germline V CDR1 and CDR2: SGHVS, FQNEAQ. The CDR3 loop reads CASTPGTASHEQYF. The CDR3 DNA sequence: TGTGCCAGCACCCCTGGCACTGCTTCCCACGAGCAGTACTTC.

This clonotype was observed at least ten times. The genes are TRBV7-2 and TRBJ1-2; 8 bases are shared with TRBD1. The CDR3 loop spans 15 amino acids. Germline V gene sequence: CDR1 SGHTA, CDR2 FQGNSA. Trimming removed 4 bases from V and 4 bases from J; junction bases left unmatched: 8. DNA of the CDR3: TGTGCCAGCAGCTCCGCCCAGGGGGCTGGCTATGGCTACACCTTC. Amino acids: CASSSAQGAGYGYTF.

This chain connects TRBV19 to TRBJ2-1, with 8 bases identical to TRBD2. The CDR3 spans 15 residues. CDR1 LNHDA and CDR2 SQIVND come from the germline V gene (reference sequence). With V trimmed by 3 bases and J by 6 bases, 7 bases remained unmatched. CDR3 protein: CASSIRREGRNEQFF. The CDR3 DNA reads TGTGCCAGTAGTATCAGACGGGAGGGCCGCAATGAGCAGTTCTTC. The whole variable domain, filled in from reference TRBV19 and TRBJ2-1, reads DGGITQSPKYLFRKEGQNVTLSCEQNLNHDAMYWYRQDPGQGLRLIYYSQIVNDFQKGDIAEGYSVSREKKESFPLTVTSAQKNPTAFYLCASSIRREGRNEQFFGPGTRLTVL.

This clonotype was counted many times. The chain joins TRBV6-1 to TRBJ1-1; TRBD1 might be the D (6 bases). V was trimmed by 0 bases and J by 3 bases, leaving 8 bases between them. Germline V gives CDR1 MNHNS, CDR2 SASEGT. The CDR3 contains 14 residues. CDR3 sequence (DNA): TGTGCCAGCAGTGAAGCGTGGGGGCACACTGAAGCTTTCTTT. This encodes CASSEAWGHTEAFF.

The rearrangement uses TRBV14 and TRBJ1-2; D uncertain. Trimming took 1 base from V and 8 from J, leaving 11 bases between them. Germline V gene lookup returns CDR1 SGHDN and CDR2 FVKESK. This CDR3 is 13 amino acids long. The CDR3 DNA follows: TGTGCCAGCAGCCAAGTTACCGACGGAGGCTACACCTTC. Its translation: CASSQVTDGGYTF.

The chain employs TRBV20-1 and TRBJ1-4; possibly TRBD1 for D (5 bases). The CDR3 is 14 amino acids. Trimming stripped 3 bases from V and 3 bases from J, with 11 bases between. The V gene's germline CDR1 is DFQATT and CDR2 SNEGSKA (reference sequence). Written as DNA, the CDR3 is TGCAGTGCTAGGGACGGGACCCCTAATGAAAAACTGTTTTTT. Translating gives CSARDGTPNEKLFF.

Note on this clonotype: This could be a read error, since a much larger clone is one nucleotide away. The chain employs TRBV6-6 and TRBJ1-5; weak D call: TRBD1 (6 bases). The end of the DNA is better explained by TRBJ2-3, so the J call may be wrong. The CDR3 sequence is 14 residues long. Germline V gene sequence: CDR1 MNHNY, CDR2 SVGAGI (reference sequence). The CDR3 loop is CASSYSQGSQPQYF. Here the CDR3 DNA reads TGTGCCAGCAGTTACTCACAGGGCAGTCAGCCCCAGTATTTT.

V and J are TRBV5-6 and TRBJ1-1; no clear D. This CDR3 comprises 16 residues. The germline CDR1 and CDR2 sequences are SGHDT and YYEEEE. V lost 5 bases and J lost 2, with 19 bases in between. The CDR3 region has the DNA TGTGCCAGCAGTTTCGAGCTAGCCCATCAAAACACTGAAGCTTTCTTT. Translated, it gives CASSFELAHQNTEAFF.

This clonotype was seen a few times. V usage is TRBV7-2 and J usage is TRBJ1-2, with D possibly TRBD1 on 5 matching bases. Germline V CDR1 and CDR2: SGHTA, FQGNSA. The CDR3 totals 15 residues. V lost 5 bases to trimming and J lost 5 bases, with 18 bases between them. CDR3 nucleotides: TGTGCCAGCAGCCCAAGCCCGGGACGGAGTTATGGCTACACCTTC. Amino acids: CASSPSPGRSYGYTF.

The chain combines TRBV7-3 with TRBJ2-7; D might be TRBD1 (5 bases). Trimming removed 5 bases from V and 0 bases from J, with 11 bases in between. Germline CDR1 is SGHTA and CDR2 is FQGTGA. CDR3 length: 14 amino acids. The CDR3 DNA reads as TGTGCCAGCAGCCCCGACAGAAACTCCTACGAGCAGTACTTC. Translating gives CASSPDRNSYEQYF.